This is a list of T cell receptor beta chains from one sample in a study of blood T cell repertoires in COVID-19. Only in-frame clones appear in the TCRdb table, and some are missing; sequencing was by immunoSEQ multiplex PCR. The table includes hundreds of thousands of clones, roughly nine tenths detected once. Specimen: PBMCs or T cells enriched from blood (not recorded which). Receptor source: a man aged 25-45 years who had recovered from COVID-19. CDR3s include the opening cysteine and the closing phenylalanine or tryptophan. D genes are given only for firm matches. Part of the rows lack a size; the others show once, few, many or a class for expanded clones.

TRBJ2-5 TRBV4-1 TRBD2 - CASSQEGLAGGRETQYF TGCGCCAGCAGCCAAGAGGGACTAGCGGGAGGACGAGAGACCCAGTACTTC
TRBJ2-5 TRBV5-6 - - CASSTTPGHPQTQYF TGTGCCAGCAGCACCACCCCGGGACACCCGCAGACCCAGTACTTC
TRBJ2-5 TRBV11-2 TRBD1 - CASSWVGTGGIATQYF TGTGCCAGCAGCTGGGTAGGGACAGGAGGGATAGCGACCCAGTACTTC
TRBJ2-5 TRBV5-1 TRBD2 - CASSSTSGRETQYF TGCGCCAGCAGCTCTACTAGCGGGAGGGAGACCCAGTACTTC
TRBJ2-5 TRBV4-1 - few CASSQNSFSDGNQYF TGCGCCAGCAGCCAAAATAGTTTCTCCGACGGGAACCAGTACTTC
TRBJ1-2 TRBV5-1 TRBD1 - CASSAKPVGTGHGYTF TGCGCCAGCAGCGCAAAACCCGTTGGGACAGGGCATGGCTACACCTTC
TRBJ2-7 TRBV7-9 TRBD1 - CASSLGSRDRISYEQYF TGTGCCAGCAGCTTAGGCTCCCGGGACAGGATCTCCTACGAGCAGTACTTC
TRBJ2-1 TRBV28 - - CASRSQVTAYNEQFF TGTGCCAGCAGGAGCCAGGTGACAGCGTACAATGAGCAGTTCTTC
TRBJ2-1 TRBV5-5 TRBD2 - CASSWTSGRLNEQFF TGTGCCAGCAGCTGGACTAGCGGGAGGTTGAATGAGCAGTTCTTC
TRBJ2-3 TRBV21-1 - - CASSKIDSLGGQADTQYF TGTGCCAGCAGCAAAATCGATAGTCTCGGAGGTCAGGCAGATACGCAGTATTTT
TRBJ2-2 TRBV9 TRBD2 - CASSVLRLAGNTGELFF TGTGCCAGCAGCGTACTGCGGCTAGCGGGGAACACCGGGGAGCTGTTTTTT
TRBJ1-6 TRBV3-1/TRBV3-2 - - CASRQGGSYNSPLHF TGTGCCAGCAGACAGGGTGGCTCCTATAATTCACCCCTCCACTTT
TRBJ1-2 TRBV7-9 TRBD1 - CASSSFGQGYGYTF TGTGCCAGCAGCTCCTTCGGACAGGGCTATGGCTACACCTTC
TRBJ1-2 TRBV6-5 TRBD1 - CASSFTGTGFYGYTF TGTGCCAGCAGTTTCACCGGGACAGGGTTCTATGGCTACACCTTC
TRBJ2-7 TRBV28 TRBD2 - CASRLLAEWSYEQYF TGTGCCAGCAGACTACTAGCGGAGTGGTCCTACGAGCAGTACTTC
TRBJ1-2 TRBV30 - - CAWSLLREEGYTF TGTGCCTGGAGTCTACTTCGGGAGGAAGGCTACACCTTC
TRBJ1-2 TRBV6-5 TRBD1 - CASSYTGGNGYTF TGTGCCAGCAGTTACACAGGGGGAAATGGCTACACCTTC
TRBJ1-1 TRBV19 - once CASSILGTEAFF TGTGCCAGTAGTATTCTAGGCACTGAAGCTTTCTTT
TRBJ2-5 TRBV3-1/TRBV3-2 TRBD2 - CASSPNDAGAETQYF TGTGCCAGCAGCCCAAACGACGCGGGAGCTGAGACCCAGTACTTC
TRBJ2-1 TRBV7-9 TRBD2 - CASSSGTNSYNEQFF TGTGCCAGCAGCTCCGGGACTAACTCCTACAATGAGCAGTTCTTC
TRBJ2-3 TRBV11-2 - - CASSKGGAGADTQYF TGTGCCAGCAGCAAAGGGGGGGCAGGGGCCGATACGCAGTATTTT
TRBJ2-1 TRBV27 TRBD2 - CASSLRLAALSYNEQFF TGTGCCAGCAGTTTACGTCTAGCGGCCCTCTCCTACAATGAGCAGTTCTTC
TRBJ1-5 TRBV6-5 - - CASSPGDGNQPQHF TGTGCCAGCAGTCCAGGGGATGGCAATCAGCCCCAGCATTTT
TRBJ2-5 TRBV4-1 - - CASSPLDPPAQYF TGCGCCAGCAGCCCTCTAGACCCGCCGGCCCAGTACTTC
TRBJ1-6 TRBV9 - - CASSSKTESPLHF TGTGCCAGCAGCTCTAAGACTGAATCACCCCTCCACTTT
TRBJ1-1 TRBV27 - - CASSFAGMNTEAFF TGTGCCAGCAGTTTCGCCGGGATGAACACTGAAGCTTTCTTT
TRBJ2-7 TRBV5-8 TRBD1 - CASSFWTGGGLDYEQYF TGTGCCAGCAGCTTCTGGACAGGGGGAGGGTTAGACTACGAGCAGTACTTC
TRBJ2-5 TRBV4-1 - once CASSQVGRAGDSRETQYF TGCGCCAGCAGCCAAGTGGGACGGGCCGGGGACTCCAGAGAGACCCAGTACTTC
TRBJ1-5 TRBV19 - - CASSYGVSQPQHF TGTGCCAGTAGTTACGGGGTGAGTCAGCCCCAGCATTTT
TRBJ1-2 TRBV6-5 TRBD1 - CASSKGQTFYGYTF TGTGCCAGCAGTAAGGGACAGACCTTCTATGGCTACACCTTC
TRBJ1-2 TRBV6-5 - many CASSPDSNYGYTF TGTGCCAGCAGTCCCGACAGTAACTATGGCTACACCTTC
TRBJ2-3 TRBV4-2 TRBD1 - CASSQIPGGMGTQYF TGTGCCAGCAGCCAAATACCAGGGGGCATGGGTACGCAGTATTTT
TRBJ2-5 TRBV10-3 - - CAIRTGNQETQYF TGTGCCATCAGGACGGGGAACCAAGAGACCCAGTACTTC
TRBJ1-3 TRBV4-1 - - CASSQATDGSLNTIYF TGCGCCAGCAGCCAAGCTACAGACGGAAGCCTCAACACCATATATTTT
TRBJ2-7 TRBV6-5 TRBD2 - CASSQRLAVMYEQYF TGTGCCAGCAGTCAAAGACTAGCGGTGATGTACGAGCAGTACTTC
TRBJ2-7 TRBV19 TRBD1 - CASTRGTGDNEQYF TGTGCCAGTACCCGAGGGACAGGGGACAACGAGCAGTACTTC
TRBJ2-7 TRBV18 TRBD2 - CASSLLAGAMYEQYF TGTGCCAGCTCACTCCTAGCGGGAGCAATGTACGAGCAGTACTTC
TRBJ2-1 TRBV27 TRBD2 - CASSLRAGTSGLQIF TGTGCCAGCAGTTTACGGGCCGGGACTAGCGGCCTGCAGATCTTC
TRBJ2-7 TRBV4-2 - - CASSQGEQVGYEQYF TGTGCCAGCAGCCAAGGGGAACAGGTAGGGTACGAGCAGTACTTC
TRBJ2-7 TRBV7-3 TRBD2 - CASSLTGTSGSLYEQYF TGTGCCAGCAGCCTAACCGGGACTAGCGGGAGTCTATACGAGCAGTACTTC
TRBJ2-2 TRBV28 - - CASSSPTGFTGELFF TGTGCCAGCAGTTCCCCTACAGGTTTCACCGGGGAGCTGTTTTTT
TRBJ2-7 TRBV7-2 - - CASSPLYEQYF TGTGCCAGCAGTCCTCTCTACGAGCAGTACTTC
TRBJ2-5 TRBV10-3 - - CAISESTGVETQYF TGTGCCATCAGTGAGTCGACGGGGGTGGAGACCCAGTACTTC
TRBJ2-7 TRBV27 TRBD1 - CASSRPGQIYEQYF TGTGCCAGCAGTAGACCGGGACAGATCTACGAGCAGTACTTC
TRBJ1-1 TRBV4-1 - - CASSQVATEAFF TGCGCCAGCAGCCAAGTTGCGACTGAAGCTTTCTTT
TRBJ2-4 TRBV6-5 - - CASSPRLAKNIQYF TGTGCCAGCAGTCCGAGACTAGCCAAAAACATTCAGTACTTC
TRBJ2-3 TRBV10-1 - - CASSPSGTDTQYF TGCGCCAGCAGCCCCTCTGGCACAGATACGCAGTATTTT
TRBJ1-4 TRBV6-5 - - CASTTGHANEKLFF TGTGCCAGCACCACGGGACATGCTAATGAAAAACTGTTTTTT
TRBJ2-5 TRBV18 TRBD1 - CASSPTGVSLVGETQYF TGTGCCAGCTCACCGACAGGGGTTTCCCTGGTAGGAGAGACCCAGTACTTC
TRBJ2-2 TRBV6-5 TRBD1 - CASSYAQGGTGELFF TGTGCCAGCAGTTACGCACAGGGGGGCACCGGGGAGCTGTTTTTT
TRBJ1-5 TRBV5-1 - - CASRRDTGQPQHF TGCGCCAGCAGGAGGGACACCGGTCAGCCCCAGCATTTT
TRBJ2-1 TRBV5-1 - - CASSATKTTSSYNEQFF TGCGCCAGCAGCGCAACAAAGACTACCAGCTCCTACAATGAGCAGTTCTTC
TRBJ2-7 TRBV28 TRBD2 - CASSLISGRLDEQYF TGTGCCAGCAGTTTAATTAGCGGGAGGTTAGACGAGCAGTACTTC
TRBJ2-5 TRBV12-3/TRBV12-4 TRBD2 - CASSPIAGETQYF TGTGCCAGCAGCCCCATAGCGGGAGAGACCCAGTACTTC
TRBJ2-2 TRBV4-2 TRBD2 - CASSPPGEGTGELFF TGTGCCAGCAGCCCCCCTGGGGAGGGTACCGGGGAGCTGTTTTTT
TRBJ2-5 TRBV7-8 - - CASSLRALETQYF TGTGCCAGCAGCTTAAGAGCCTTAGAGACCCAGTACTTC
TRBJ2-2 TRBV29-1 - - CSARVQGDTGELFF TGCAGCGCAAGGGTGCAGGGTGACACCGGGGAGCTGTTTTTT